Each of the 2 T cell receptor beta chains below was sequenced from the same sample in a study of beta chain features in type 1 diabetes. Of the isolated RNA, all was reverse transcribed, and so the sequenced material was expressed TCRB transcripts. The protocol was immunoSEQ multiplex PCR, while the TCRdb copy is restricted to in-frame clones and leaves out a portion. In the table there are around 250,000 clones, 25% to 30% of which are singletons. The sequenced material came from central memory CD4+ T cells from blood. The origin of the receptors is a man aged 25-45 years in good health.

Written as DNA, the CDR3 is TGCGCCAGCAGCCAAGAAGGAACAACCCCCCAGTACTTC. Residues: CASSQEGTTPQYF. The V and J genes are TRBV4-1 and TRBJ2-5; unclear D gene. Germline values: CDR1 MGHRA, CDR2 YSYEKL. V was cut by 0 bases and J by 9 bases, with 11 bases left in between. CDR3 length: 13 amino acids.

V and J are TRBV4-2 and TRBJ1-2; D is perhaps TRBD1 (5 bases). The germline V and J ends were trimmed by 4 bases and 4 bases, with 13 bases remaining between them. The CDR3 loop spans 14 amino acids. From germline, CDR1 is LGHNA and CDR2 YNFKEQ. The CDR3 DNA reads TGTGCCAGCAGCCCTGAAGCGACAGCCTATGGCTACACCTTC. It translates to CASSPEATAYGYTF.